This passage covers 10 T cell receptor beta chains from one sample sequenced in a study of radiation and T cells in renal cell carcinoma (TCRdb year 2020). To prepare the library, the immunoSEQ multiplex PCR assay was applied. TCRdb's version of the immuneACCESS table is confined to in-frame rearrangements and falls short of the full clone set. An unresolved V gene accounts for under half of the shortfall where checked; the remainder is of unknown origin. In this sample the table shows 45,000 to 65,000 clones, approximately 84% of which occur a single time. 6% to 9.5% of the sample belongs to the ten largest clones. Per the publication, the time point label means: baseline pretreatment blood. Interpreted using the paper, the treatment or condition label stands for: 15 Gy SBRT to primary tumor, nephrectomy 4 weeks later. Specimen: blood, collected from a patient whose treatment included radiotherapy and nephrectomy. These receptors were obtained from a man aged 60-69 years with renal cell carcinoma.

This sequence joins TRBV29-1 and TRBJ2-1; 7 nucleotides align to TRBD2. The CDR3 has 13 residues. Germline loops: CDR1 SQVTM, CDR2 ANQGSEA. With 4 bases clipped from V and 9 bases from J, the junction kept 9 bases outside the gene matches. CDR3 residues: CSVGVVGEGEQFF. CDR3 DNA sequence: TGCAGCGTTGGGGTGGTAGGGGAGGGTGAGCAGTTCTTC.

This clone was recorded only once. This chain uses TRBV27 with TRBJ1-5; TRBD1 aligns across 9 bases. J was trimmed by 6 bases and V by 2 bases; bases with no gene match: 5. CDR3 size: 15 residues. The V gene's germline CDR1 is MNHEY and CDR2 SMNVEV (reference sequence). The CDR3 DNA is TGTGCCAGCAGTTTAGGGACAGGGTCGAGTCAGCCCCAGCATTTT. The encoded protein is CASSLGTGSSQPQHF.

CDR3 DNA: TGTGCCAGCATCCCTCGGAGGGACACTGAAGCTTTCTTT. The encoded protein is CASIPRRDTEAFF. J is TRBJ1-1 and V is TRBV2; no clear D gene. CDR1 is SNHLY and CDR2 is FYNNEI in the germline V gene. The CDR3 runs 13 residues. The V gene lost 7 bases and the J gene lost 3 bases, with 12 bases spanning the gap.

The chain recombines TRBV11-2 with TRBJ1-2; D gene unclear. The V end was cut by 5 bases, the J end by 2 bases, with 6 bases between. Germline values: CDR1 SGHAT, CDR2 FQNNGV. The CDR3 length is 12 residues. In nucleotides, the CDR3 is TGTGCCAGCAGCGCCAAAAACTATGGCTACACCTTC. Its protein is CASSAKNYGYTF. Looking up the rest from reference TRBV11-2 and TRBJ1-2 gives the full variable domain: EAGVAQSPRYKIIEKRQSVAFWCNPISGHATLYWYQQILGQGPKLLIQFQNNGVVDDSQLPKDRFSAERLKGVDSTLKIQPAKLEDSAVYLCASSAKNYGYTFGSGTRLTVV.

The chain joins TRBV12-5 to TRBJ1-2; tentatively, D is TRBD1 (5 bases). In germline, CDR1 is LGHNT, CDR2 FRNRAP. V lost 6 bases, J lost 4 bases, and 12 bases lay in between. The CDR3 is 13 amino acids. CDR3 coding DNA: TGTGCTAGTGGCCAGGGCCAGCTCTATGGCTACACCTTC. It translates to CASGQGQLYGYTF. Variable domain in full (rest from reference TRBV12-5 and TRBJ1-2): DARVTQTPRHKVTEMGQEVTMRCQPILGHNTVFWYRQTMMQGLELLAYFRNRAPLDDSGMPKDRFSAEMPDATLATLKIQPSEPRDSAVYFCASGQGQLYGYTFGSGTRLTVV.

This chain links TRBV5-1 with TRBJ2-6; D perhaps matches TRBD2 (6 bases). Germline lookup yields CDR1 SGHRS and CDR2 YFSETQ. V was pared by 5 bases and J by 4 bases, with 19 bases between. The CDR3 loop spans 17 amino acids. The CDR3, as DNA: TGCGCCAGCAGGGCGGGATACTCCTTCTGGGGGGCCAACGTCCTGACTTTC. Translation gives CASRAGYSFWGANVLTF.

This clone was observed a few times. V and J are TRBV28 and TRBJ1-1; weak D call: TRBD1 (5 bases). Per germline, CDR1 MDHEN and CDR2 SYDVKM. CDR3 length equals 16 residues. V was cut by 1 base and J by 1 base, with 13 bases left in between. CDR3 in amino acids: CASSLLAVGANTEAFF. The CDR3 nucleotides are TGTGCCAGCAGTTTATTAGCGGTCGGGGCGAACACTGAAGCTTTCTTT. Looking up the rest from reference TRBV28 and TRBJ1-1 gives the full variable domain: DVKVTQSSRYLVKRTGEKVFLECVQDMDHENMFWYRQDPGLGLRLIYFSYDVKMKEKGDIPEGYSVSREKKERFSLILESASTNQTSMYLCASSLLAVGANTEAFFGQGTRLTVV.

The chain employs TRBV6-5 and TRBJ1-3, with a weak D call TRBD1 (5 bases). The CDR3 is 14 amino acids. V was cut by 6 bases and J by 4 bases, with 13 bases left in between. Germline V gene data show CDR1 as MNHEY and CDR2 as SVGAGI. The CDR3 is CASSPDSGGNTIYF. The CDR3 bases are TGTGCCAGCAGCCCTGACAGTGGCGGAAACACCATATATTTT.

The chain is built from TRBV19 and TRBJ2-7; 9 bases are shared with TRBD1. Germline CDR1 LNHDA, CDR2 SQIVND (reference sequence). CDR3 length: 15 residues. Germline trimming cut 6 bases from V and 3 bases from J; bases unmatched to any gene: 9. CDR3 bases: TGTGCCAGTAGCAGAACCTTGGACAGGGGCTACGAGCAGTACTTC. Translating gives CASSRTLDRGYEQYF.

The chain employs TRBV5-1 and TRBJ2-3; D assignment may be TRBD1 or TRBD2 (5 bases each). The ends were cut back, 3 bases at V and 0 bases at J, with 8 bases in the middle. The CDR3 extends over 14 amino acids. The germline V gene has CDR1 SGHRS and CDR2 YFSETQ. The CDR3 loop is CASSSGRSTDTQYF. The CDR3 DNA is TGCGCCAGCAGCTCGGGACGCAGCACAGATACGCAGTATTTT.